This TCR beta chain is drawn from a study of OX40 agonist ivuxolimab in advanced cancers. The study, taken as a whole, reports: With doses of 0.1-3.0 mg/kg, partial responders showed among the lowest clonal expansion.

The repertoire was sequenced with immunoSEQ multiplex PCR; TCRdb's copy has only in-frame clones and lacks some. The sample lists 10,000 or so clones, roughly 71% occurring once. Concerning this clone itself: Its antigen is undetermined.

The trim removed 5 bases at V and 8 bases at J, leaving 6 bases unmatched. CDR3 size: 13 residues. Germline V gene sequence: CDR1 SEHNR, CDR2 FQNEAQ (reference sequence). The timepoints at which blood was sampled were baseline, cycle 4 day 1, and cycle 7 day 1. The specimen comprised CD4+ or CD8+ T cells sorted from blood, sampled in a trial of the OX40 agonist ivuxolimab. The sequence was collected from an adult with an advanced solid tumor such as melanoma, head and neck, liver or kidney cancer. The chain uses TRBV7-9 and TRBJ1-2; 9 nucleotides match TRBD1. CDR3 in amino acids: CASSNTGGRGYTF. CDR3 DNA sequence: TGTGCCAGCAGCAACACAGGGGGCCGGGGCTACACCTTC.